The T cell receptor (beta chain) under discussion was sequenced for a study of shared clonotypes between healthy human individuals. Naive CD8 populations comprised CD45RO-negative cells positively selected for CCR7, excluding terminally differentiated effector memory CD45RA+ cells. Sequencing was performed with immunoSEQ multiplex PCR; in TCRdb, only in-frame clones are kept and a portion is missing. The data contain over 750,000 clones, 90% to 97% of them singletons. The CDR3 is 11 amino acids. Germline loops: CDR1 SQVTM, CDR2 ANQGSEA. The V end lost 4 bases, the J end lost 3 bases, and 7 bases lay between the germline ends.

The material sequenced was naive CD8+ T cells sorted from blood. This chain joins TRBV29-1 and TRBJ2-7; D unclear. The origin of this receptor is a man aged 25-45 years in good health. CDR3 DNA sequence: TGCAGCGTTGTTGATGTCTACGAGCAGTACTTC. Its translation: CSVVDVYEQYF.